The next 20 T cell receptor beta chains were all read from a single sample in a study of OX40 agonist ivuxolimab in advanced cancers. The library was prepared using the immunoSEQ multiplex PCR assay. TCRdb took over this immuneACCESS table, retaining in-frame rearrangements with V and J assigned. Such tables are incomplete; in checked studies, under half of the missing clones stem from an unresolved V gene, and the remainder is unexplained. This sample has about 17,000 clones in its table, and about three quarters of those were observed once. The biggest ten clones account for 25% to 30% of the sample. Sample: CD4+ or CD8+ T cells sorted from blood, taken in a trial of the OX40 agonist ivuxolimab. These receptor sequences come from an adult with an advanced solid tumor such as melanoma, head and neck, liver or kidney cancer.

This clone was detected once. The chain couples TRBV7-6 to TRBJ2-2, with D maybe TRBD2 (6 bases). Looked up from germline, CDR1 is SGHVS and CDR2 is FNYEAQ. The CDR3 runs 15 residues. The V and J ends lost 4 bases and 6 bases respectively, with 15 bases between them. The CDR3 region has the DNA TGTGCCAGCAGCTATGGGACTGACTCATCCGGGGAGCTGTTTTTT. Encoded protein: CASSYGTDSSGELFF.

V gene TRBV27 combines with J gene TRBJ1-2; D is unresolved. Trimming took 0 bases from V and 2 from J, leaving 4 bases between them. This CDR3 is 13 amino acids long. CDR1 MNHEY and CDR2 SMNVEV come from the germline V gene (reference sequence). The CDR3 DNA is TGTGCCAGCAGTTTATCAGTGAACTATGGCTACACCTTC. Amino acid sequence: CASSLSVNYGYTF.

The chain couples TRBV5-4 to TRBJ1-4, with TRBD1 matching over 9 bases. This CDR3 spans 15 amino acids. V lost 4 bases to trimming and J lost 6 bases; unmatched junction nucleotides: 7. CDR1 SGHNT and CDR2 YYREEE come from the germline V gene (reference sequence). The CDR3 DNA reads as TGTGCCAGCAGCCGGAAGGGACAGGGAGATGAAAAACTGTTTTTT. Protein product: CASSRKGQGDEKLFF.

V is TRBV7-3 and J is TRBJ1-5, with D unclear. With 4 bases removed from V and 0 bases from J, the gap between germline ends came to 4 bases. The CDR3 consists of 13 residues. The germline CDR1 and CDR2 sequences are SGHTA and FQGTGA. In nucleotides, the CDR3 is TGTGCCAGCAGCTACGGTAGCAATCAGCCCCAGCATTTT. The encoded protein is CASSYGSNQPQHF.

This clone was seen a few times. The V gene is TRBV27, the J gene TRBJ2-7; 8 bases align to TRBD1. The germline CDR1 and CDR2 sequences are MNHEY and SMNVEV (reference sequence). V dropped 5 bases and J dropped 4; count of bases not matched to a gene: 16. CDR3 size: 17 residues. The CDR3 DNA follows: TGTGCCAGCAGTGAAAGGCCCCGGCAGGGGGCGTCATACGAGCAGTACTTC. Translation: CASSERPRQGASYEQYF.

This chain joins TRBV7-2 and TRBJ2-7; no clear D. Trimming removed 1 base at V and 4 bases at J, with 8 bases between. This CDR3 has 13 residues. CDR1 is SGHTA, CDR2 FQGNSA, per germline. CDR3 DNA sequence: TGTGCCAGCAGCTTAGATGGGTTGTACGAGCAGTACTTC. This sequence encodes CASSLDGLYEQYF.

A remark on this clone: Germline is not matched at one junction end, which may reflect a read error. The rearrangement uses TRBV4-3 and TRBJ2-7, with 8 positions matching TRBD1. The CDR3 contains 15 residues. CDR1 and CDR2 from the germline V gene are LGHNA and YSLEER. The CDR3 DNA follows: TGCGCCAGCAGCCAAATCGACAGGGGCTCCGACGAGCAGTACTTC. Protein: CASSQIDRGSDEQYF.

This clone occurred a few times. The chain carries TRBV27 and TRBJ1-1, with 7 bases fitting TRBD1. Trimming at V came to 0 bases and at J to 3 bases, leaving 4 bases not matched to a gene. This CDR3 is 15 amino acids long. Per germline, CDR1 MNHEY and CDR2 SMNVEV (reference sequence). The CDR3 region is CASSLSNRGDTEAFF. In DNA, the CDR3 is TGTGCCAGCAGTTTATCGAACAGGGGTGACACTGAAGCTTTCTTT.

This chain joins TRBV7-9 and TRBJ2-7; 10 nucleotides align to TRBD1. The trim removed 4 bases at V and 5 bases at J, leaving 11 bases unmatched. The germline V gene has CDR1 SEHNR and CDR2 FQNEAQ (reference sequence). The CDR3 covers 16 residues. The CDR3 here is CASSSRSRDRGDEQYF. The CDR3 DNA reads TGTGCCAGCAGCTCCCGGTCTAGGGACAGGGGTGACGAGCAGTACTTC.

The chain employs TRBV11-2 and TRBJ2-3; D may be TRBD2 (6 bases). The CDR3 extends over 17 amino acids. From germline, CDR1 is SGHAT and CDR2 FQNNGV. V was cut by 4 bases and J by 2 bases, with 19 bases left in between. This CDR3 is CASSSTLASEITDTQYF. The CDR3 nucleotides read TGTGCCAGCAGCTCGACCCTAGCTAGCGAAATCACAGATACGCAGTATTTT. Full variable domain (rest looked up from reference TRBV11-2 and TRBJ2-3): EAGVAQSPRYKIIEKRQSVAFWCNPISGHATLYWYQQILGQGPKLLIQFQNNGVVDDSQLPKDRFSAERLKGVDSTLKIQPAKLEDSAVYLCASSSTLASEITDTQYFGPGTRLTVL.

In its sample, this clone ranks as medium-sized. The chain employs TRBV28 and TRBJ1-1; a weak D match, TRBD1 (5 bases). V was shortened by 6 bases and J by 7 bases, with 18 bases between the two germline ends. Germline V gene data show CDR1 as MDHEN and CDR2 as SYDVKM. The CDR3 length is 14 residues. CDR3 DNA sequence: TGTGCCAGCAGAATACCCGGGACTGGTATTGAAGCTTTCTTT. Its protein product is CASRIPGTGIEAFF. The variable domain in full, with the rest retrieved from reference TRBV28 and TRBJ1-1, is DVKVTQSSRYLVKRTGEKVFLECVQDMDHENMFWYRQDPGLGLRLIYFSYDVKMKEKGDIPEGYSVSREKKERFSLILESASTNQTSMYLCASRIPGTGIEAFFGQGTRLTVV.

CDR3 nucleotide sequence: TGTGCCAGCAGCTTAGGGGCATATAATTCACCCCTCCACTTT. Its translation is CASSLGAYNSPLHF. The chain combines TRBV11-2 with TRBJ1-6; unclear D gene. Trimming pared 1 base from V and 4 bases from J, leaving 5 bases between. Germline-derived CDR1 and CDR2 are SGHAT and FQNNGV. This CDR3 has 14 residues.

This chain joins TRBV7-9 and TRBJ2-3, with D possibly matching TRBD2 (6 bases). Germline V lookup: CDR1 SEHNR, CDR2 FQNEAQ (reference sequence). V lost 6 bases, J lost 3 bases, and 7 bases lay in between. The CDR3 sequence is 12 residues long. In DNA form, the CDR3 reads TGTGCCAGCAGGCTAGCGACAGATACGCAGTATTTT. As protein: CASRLATDTQYF.

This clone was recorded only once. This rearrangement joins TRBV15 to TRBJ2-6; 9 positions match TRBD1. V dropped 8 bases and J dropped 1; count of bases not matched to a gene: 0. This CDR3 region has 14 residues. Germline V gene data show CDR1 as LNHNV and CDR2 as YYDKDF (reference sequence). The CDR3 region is CATGTGSGANVLTF. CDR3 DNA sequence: TGTGCCACCGGGACAGGGTCTGGGGCCAACGTCCTGACTTTC.

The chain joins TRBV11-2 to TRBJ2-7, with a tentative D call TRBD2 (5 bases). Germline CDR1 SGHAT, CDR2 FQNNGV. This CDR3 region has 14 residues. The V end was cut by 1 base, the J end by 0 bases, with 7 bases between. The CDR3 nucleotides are TGTGCCAGCAGCTTAGCTGGGAGCTCCTACGAGCAGTACTTC. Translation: CASSLAGSSYEQYF.

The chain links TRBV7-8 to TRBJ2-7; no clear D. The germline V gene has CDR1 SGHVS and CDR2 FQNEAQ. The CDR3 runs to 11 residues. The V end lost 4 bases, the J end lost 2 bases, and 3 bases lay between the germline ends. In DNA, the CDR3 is TGTGCCAGCAGCTCCACCTACGAGCAGTACTTC. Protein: CASSSTYEQYF. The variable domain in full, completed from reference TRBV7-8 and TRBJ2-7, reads GAGVSQSPRYKVAKRGQDVALRCDPISGHVSLFWYQQALGQGPEFLTYFQNEAQLDKSGLPSDRFFAERPEGSVSTLKIQRTQQEDSAVYLCASSSTYEQYFGPGTRLTVT.

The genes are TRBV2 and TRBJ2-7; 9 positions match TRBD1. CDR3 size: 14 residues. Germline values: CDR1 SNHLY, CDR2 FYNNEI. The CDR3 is CACYLTGGSYEQYF. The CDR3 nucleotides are TGTGCTTGCTATTTGACAGGGGGTTCCTACGAGCAGTACTTC.

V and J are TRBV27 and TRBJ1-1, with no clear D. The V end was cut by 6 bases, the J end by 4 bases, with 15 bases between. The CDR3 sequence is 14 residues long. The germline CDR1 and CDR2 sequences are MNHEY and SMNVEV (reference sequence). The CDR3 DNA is TGTGCCAGCAGAGCAGGCCTGTTGAGCACTGAAGCTTTCTTT. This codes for CASRAGLLSTEAFF.

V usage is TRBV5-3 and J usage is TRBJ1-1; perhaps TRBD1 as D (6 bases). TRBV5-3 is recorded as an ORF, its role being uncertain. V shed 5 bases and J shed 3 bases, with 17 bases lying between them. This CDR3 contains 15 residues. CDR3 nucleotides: TGTGCCAGAAGTCGACAGGTTGTAAGTCACACTGAAGCTTTCTTT. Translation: CARSRQVVSHTEAFF.

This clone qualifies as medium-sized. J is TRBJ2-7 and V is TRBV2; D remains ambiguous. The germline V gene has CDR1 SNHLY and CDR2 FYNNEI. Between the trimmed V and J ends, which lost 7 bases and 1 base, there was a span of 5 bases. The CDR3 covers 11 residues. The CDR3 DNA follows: TGTGCCAGCACCCTTTCCTACGAGCAGTACTTC. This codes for CASTLSYEQYF.